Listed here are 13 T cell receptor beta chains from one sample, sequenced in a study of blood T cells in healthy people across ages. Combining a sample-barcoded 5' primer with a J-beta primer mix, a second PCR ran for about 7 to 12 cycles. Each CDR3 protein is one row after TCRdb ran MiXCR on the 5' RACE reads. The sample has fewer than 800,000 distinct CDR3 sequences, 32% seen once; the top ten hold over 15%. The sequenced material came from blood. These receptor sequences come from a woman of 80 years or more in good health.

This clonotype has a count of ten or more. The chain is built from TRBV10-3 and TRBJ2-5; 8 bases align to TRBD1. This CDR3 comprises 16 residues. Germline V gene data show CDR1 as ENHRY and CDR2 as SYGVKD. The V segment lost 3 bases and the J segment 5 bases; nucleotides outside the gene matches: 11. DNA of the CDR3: TGTGCCATCAGTGACGGCCGGACAGGGCGGCTGGAGACCCAGTACTTC. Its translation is CAISDGRTGRLETQYF.

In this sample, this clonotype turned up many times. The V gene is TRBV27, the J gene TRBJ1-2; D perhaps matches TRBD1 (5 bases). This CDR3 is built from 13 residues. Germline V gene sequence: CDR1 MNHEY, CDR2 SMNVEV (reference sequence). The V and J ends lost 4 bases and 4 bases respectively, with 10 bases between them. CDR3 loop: CASSYRQGYGYTF. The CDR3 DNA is TGTGCCAGCAGTTATAGGCAGGGCTATGGCTACACCTTC.

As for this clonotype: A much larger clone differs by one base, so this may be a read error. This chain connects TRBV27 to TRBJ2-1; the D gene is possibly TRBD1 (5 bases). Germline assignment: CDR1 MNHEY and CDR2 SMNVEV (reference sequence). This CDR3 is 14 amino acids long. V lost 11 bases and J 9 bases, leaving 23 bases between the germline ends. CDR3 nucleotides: TGTGCCTCCCTCCGGGCAGGGTATTTAGGTGAGCAGTTCTTC. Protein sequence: CASLRAGYLGEQFF.

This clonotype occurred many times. DNA for the CDR3: TGTGCCAGCAGCCCCCACGGGGCGGGGGGGCCAAGCGGGGAGCTGTTTTTT. This gives the protein CASSPHGAGGPSGELFF. The V gene is TRBV7-2, the J gene TRBJ2-2, with TRBD2 matching 9 bases. CDR1 is SGHTA and CDR2 is FQGNSA in the germline V gene. J lost 7 bases, V lost 5 bases, and 14 bases had no gene match. The CDR3 runs to 17 residues.

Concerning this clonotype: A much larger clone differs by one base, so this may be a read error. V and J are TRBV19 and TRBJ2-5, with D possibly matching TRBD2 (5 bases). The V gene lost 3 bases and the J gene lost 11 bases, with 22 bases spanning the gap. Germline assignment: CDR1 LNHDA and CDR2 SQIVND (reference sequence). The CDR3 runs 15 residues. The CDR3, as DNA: TGTGCCAGTAGTATCCCGGGGAGCTCCTACAATGAGCAGTACTTC. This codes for CASSIPGSSYNEQYF.

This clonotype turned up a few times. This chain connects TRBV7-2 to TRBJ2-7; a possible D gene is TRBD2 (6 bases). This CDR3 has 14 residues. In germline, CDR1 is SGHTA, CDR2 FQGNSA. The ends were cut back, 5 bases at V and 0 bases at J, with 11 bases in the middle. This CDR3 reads CASSPERASYEQYF. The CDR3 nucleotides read TGTGCCAGCAGCCCAGAGCGGGCCTCCTACGAGCAGTACTTC.

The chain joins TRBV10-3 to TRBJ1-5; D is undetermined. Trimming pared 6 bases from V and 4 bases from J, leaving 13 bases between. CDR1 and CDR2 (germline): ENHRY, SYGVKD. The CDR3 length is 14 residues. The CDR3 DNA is TGTGCCATCAGCCCCGTTGCCCAAAATCAGCCCCAGCATTTT. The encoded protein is CAISPVAQNQPQHF.

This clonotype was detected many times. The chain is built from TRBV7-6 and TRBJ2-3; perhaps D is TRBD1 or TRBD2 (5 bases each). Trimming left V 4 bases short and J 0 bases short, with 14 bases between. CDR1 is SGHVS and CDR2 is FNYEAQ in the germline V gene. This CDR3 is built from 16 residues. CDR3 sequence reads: CASSSDVGGSTDTQYF. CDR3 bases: TGTGCCAGCAGCTCCGACGTTGGGGGAAGCACAGATACGCAGTATTTT.

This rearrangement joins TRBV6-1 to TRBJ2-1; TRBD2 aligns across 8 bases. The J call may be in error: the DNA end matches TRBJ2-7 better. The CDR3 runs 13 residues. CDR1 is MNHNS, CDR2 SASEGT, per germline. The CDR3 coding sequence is TGTGCCAGCACCGGGACTAGTATCAATGAGCAGTACTTC. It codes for CASTGTSINEQYF.

The CDR3 DNA follows: TGTGCCAGCAGTTTAGAAAGCCATACTGGCTACACCTTC. Its translation is CASSLESHTGYTF. The J gene is TRBJ1-2, the V gene TRBV12-3 or TRBV12-4, with D unresolved. The V end was cut by 1 base, the J end by 7 bases, with 10 bases between. The CDR3 contains 13 residues.

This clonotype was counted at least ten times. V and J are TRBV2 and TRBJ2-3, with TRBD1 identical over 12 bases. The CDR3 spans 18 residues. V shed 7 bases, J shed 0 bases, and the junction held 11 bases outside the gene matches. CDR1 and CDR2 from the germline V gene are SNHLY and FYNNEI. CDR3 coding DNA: TGTGCCAGCACTCTAATCCGGGACAGGGGGCTCAGCACAGATACGCAGTATTTT. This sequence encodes CASTLIRDRGLSTDTQYF.

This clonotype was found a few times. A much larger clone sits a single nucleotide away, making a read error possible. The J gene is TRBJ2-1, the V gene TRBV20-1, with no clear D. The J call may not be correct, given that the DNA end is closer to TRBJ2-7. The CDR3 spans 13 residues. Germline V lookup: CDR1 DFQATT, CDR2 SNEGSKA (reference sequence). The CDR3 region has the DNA TGCAGTGCTAATGGTGACTCCTACAATGAGCAGTACTTC. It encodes CSANGDSYNEQYF.

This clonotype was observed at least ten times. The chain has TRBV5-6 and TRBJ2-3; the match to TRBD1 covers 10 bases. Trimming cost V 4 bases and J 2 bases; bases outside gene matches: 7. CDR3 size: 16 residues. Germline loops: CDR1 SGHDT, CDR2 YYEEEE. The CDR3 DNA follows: TGTGCCAGCAGCAAAACGACAGGGGGCTTCACAGATACGCAGTATTTT. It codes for CASSKTTGGFTDTQYF.